Listed below are T cell receptor beta chains from one sample, sequenced in a study of control samples from healthy donors and cancer patients. The protocol was immunoSEQ multiplex PCR, while the TCRdb copy is restricted to in-frame clones and leaves out a portion. The sample contains approximately 98,000 clones, roughly 79% of which appear only once. The sequenced sample consisted of blood. The receptors derive from a young man in good health. CDR3s include the opening cysteine and the closing phenylalanine or tryptophan. A D gene is named only where the DNA matches it firmly. Size tells how often a clone was seen (once, few, many) or the class of an expanded clone, and some rows leave it out.

size	V	D	J	DNA	CDR3
once	TRBV5-1	-	TRBJ1-3	TGCGCCAGCAGCTCTACCGGGATAGGTAACACCATATATTTT	CASSSTGIGNTIYF
-	TRBV30	-	TRBJ1-5	TGTGCCTGGAGCGCTGGACAGAACCCGGGGCAGCCCCAGCATTTT	CAWSAGQNPGQPQHF
-	TRBV4-1	-	TRBJ2-3	TGCGCCAGCAGCCCCCGGGTTCAAGATACGCAGTATTTT	CASSPRVQDTQYF
-	TRBV5-1	-	TRBJ1-1	TGCGCCAGCAGCTTGGAGGGGGGCGATGAAGCTTTCTTT	CASSLEGGDEAFF
once	TRBV30	-	TRBJ2-2	TGTGCCTGGAGTGTACAACAGGGAACCGGGGAGCTGTTTTTT	CAWSVQQGTGELFF
-	TRBV11-2	TRBD1	TRBJ1-2	TGTGCCAGCAGGCCTTCCCAGACAGGGAGCAACTATGGCTACACCTTC	CASRPSQTGSNYGYTF
few	TRBV6-5	-	TRBJ2-7	TGTGCCAGCAGTCCCGGGACATTTTTCTCCTACGAGCAGTACTTC	CASSPGTFFSYEQYF
-	TRBV2	TRBD1	TRBJ2-5	TGTGCCAGCAGTGGACAGGGACGGGGTCAAGAGACCCAGTACTTC	CASSGQGRGQETQYF
-	TRBV7-9	-	TRBJ2-1	TGTGCCAGCAGCTTAGGGCCTGGAGGGGCCGACAATGAGCAGTTCTTC	CASSLGPGGADNEQFF
-	TRBV12-5	TRBD1	TRBJ2-5	TGTGCTAGTGGTTTGGCAACCGGGACAGGCCGTTCGGAGACCCAGTACTTC	CASGLATGTGRSETQYF
-	TRBV18	-	TRBJ2-3	TGTGCCAGCTCACCACGGTCGAGAACAGATACGCAGTATTTT	CASSPRSRTDTQYF
-	TRBV10-2	-	TRBJ2-2	TGCGCCAGCAGTGAGATCGAAGTGAACACCGGGGAGCTGTTTTTT	CASSEIEVNTGELFF
-	TRBV11-2	-	TRBJ1-1	TGTGCCAGCAGCCCTTCACTCCGGGGTGAGTTGACCTACACTGAAGCTTTCTTT	CASSPSLRGELTYTEAFF
-	TRBV27	-	TRBJ1-2	TGTGCCAGCAGTTTATCGATTGACCGGGGTGGCTACACCTTC	CASSLSIDRGGYTF
-	TRBV7-2	TRBD1	TRBJ1-1	TGTGCCAGCAGCGGTGGGACAGGGGGTTTTTTGGGCACTGAAGCTTTCTTT	CASSGGTGGFLGTEAFF
-	TRBV18	-	TRBJ1-4	TGTGCCAGCTCACCACGACCAAATGAAAAACTGTTTTTT	CASSPRPNEKLFF
-	TRBV7-2	TRBD1	TRBJ2-3	TGTGCCAGCCGCCTGAAGGGGGCGAATACGCAGTATTTT	CASRLKGANTQYF
few	TRBV6-4	TRBD1	TRBJ1-2	TGTGCCAGCAGTGAAGGGGGACAGGGATATGGCTACACCTTC	CASSEGGQGYGYTF
medium-sized	TRBV10-3	-	TRBJ1-1	TGTGCCATCAGTGAACCTACGAACACGGGCACTGAAGCTTTCTTT	CAISEPTNTGTEAFF
-	TRBV7-2	-	TRBJ1-2	TGTGCCAGCAGCTTAGCTTCTTTGCGGGCCCACGATGTATATGGCTACACCTTC	CASSLASLRAHDVYGYTF
-	TRBV7-2	-	TRBJ1-2	TGTGCCAGCAGCCCCGGACAGCTCGAGGGCTACACCTTC	CASSPGQLEGYTF
few	TRBV15	-	TRBJ1-1	TGTGCCACCAGCAGAGCAGGGTTGGGGAGCACTGAAGCTTTCTTT	CATSRAGLGSTEAFF